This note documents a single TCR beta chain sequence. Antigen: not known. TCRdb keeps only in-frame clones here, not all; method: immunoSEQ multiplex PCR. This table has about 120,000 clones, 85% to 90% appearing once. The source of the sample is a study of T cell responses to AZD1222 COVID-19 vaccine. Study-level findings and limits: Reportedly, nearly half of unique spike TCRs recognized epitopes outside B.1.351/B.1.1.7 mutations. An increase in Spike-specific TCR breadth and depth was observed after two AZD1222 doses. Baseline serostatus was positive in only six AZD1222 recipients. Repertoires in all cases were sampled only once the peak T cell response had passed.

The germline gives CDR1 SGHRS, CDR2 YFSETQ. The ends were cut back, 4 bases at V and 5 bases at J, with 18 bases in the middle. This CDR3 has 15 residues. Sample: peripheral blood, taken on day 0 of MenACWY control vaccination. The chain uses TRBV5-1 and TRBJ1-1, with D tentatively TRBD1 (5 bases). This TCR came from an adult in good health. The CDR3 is CASSPLGQGGTEAFF. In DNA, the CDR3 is TGCGCCAGCAGCCCCCTCGGGCAGGGCGGAACTGAAGCTTTCTTT.